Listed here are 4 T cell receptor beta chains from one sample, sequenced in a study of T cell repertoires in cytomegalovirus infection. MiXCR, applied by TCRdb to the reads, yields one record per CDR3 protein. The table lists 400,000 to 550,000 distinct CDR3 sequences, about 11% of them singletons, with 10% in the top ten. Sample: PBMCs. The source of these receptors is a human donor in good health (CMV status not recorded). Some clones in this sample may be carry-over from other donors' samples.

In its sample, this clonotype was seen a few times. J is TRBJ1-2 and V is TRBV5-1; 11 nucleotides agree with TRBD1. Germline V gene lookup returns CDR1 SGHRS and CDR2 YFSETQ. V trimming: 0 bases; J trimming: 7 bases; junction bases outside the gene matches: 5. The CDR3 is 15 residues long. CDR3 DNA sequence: TGCGCCAGCAGCTTGGATGGACAGGGGGCTGGTGGCTACACCTTC. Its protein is CASSLDGQGAGGYTF.

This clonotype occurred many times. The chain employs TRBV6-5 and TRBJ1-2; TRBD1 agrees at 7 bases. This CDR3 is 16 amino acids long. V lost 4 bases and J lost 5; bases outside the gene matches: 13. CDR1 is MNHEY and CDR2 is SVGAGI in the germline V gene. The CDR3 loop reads CASSLRAGQLFYGYTF. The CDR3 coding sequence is TGTGCCAGCAGTTTACGGGCGGGACAGCTCTTTTATGGCTACACCTTC.

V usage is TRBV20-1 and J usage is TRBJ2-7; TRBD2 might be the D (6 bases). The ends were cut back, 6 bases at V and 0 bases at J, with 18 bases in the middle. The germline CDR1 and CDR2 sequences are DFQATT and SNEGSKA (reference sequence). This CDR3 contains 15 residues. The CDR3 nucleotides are TGCAGTGCCAGGGACCCGGCGACTAGCTCCTACGAGCAGTACTTC. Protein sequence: CSARDPATSSYEQYF.

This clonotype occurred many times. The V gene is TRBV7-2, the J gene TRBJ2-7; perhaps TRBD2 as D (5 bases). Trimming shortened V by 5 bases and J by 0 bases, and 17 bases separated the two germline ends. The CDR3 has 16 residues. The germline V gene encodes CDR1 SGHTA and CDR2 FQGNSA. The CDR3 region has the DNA TGTGCCAGCAGCCCCGGACTGCCCTTAAGCTCCTACGAGCAGTACTTC. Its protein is CASSPGLPLSSYEQYF.